This TCR beta chain was recovered during a study of T cell responses to AZD1222 COVID-19 vaccine. Overall study: Both about-4-week and about-12-week second-dose recipients were combined. Findings and limits, study-wide: As reported, nearly half of all spike-specific TCRs target variant regions that are unmutated. Distributed over spike, vaccine-associated CD4 TCRs predominated at 160-218 and 743-854. All repertoire sampling was performed exclusively after the peak T cell response.

TCRdb keeps only in-frame clones here, not all; method: immunoSEQ multiplex PCR. The sample lists roughly 130,000 clones; 85% to 95% were seen once. This clone was found a few times. No antigen is known for it. V lost 3 bases and J lost 10, with 13 bases in between. The CDR3 extends over 12 amino acids. Germline CDR1 is DFQATT and CDR2 is SNEGSKA (reference sequence). The sample in question was peripheral blood, obtained on day 0 of AZD1222 vaccination. The chain has TRBV20-1 and TRBJ2-1; D might be TRBD2 (6 bases). This sequence was found in an adult in good health. CDR3 loop: CSASKSGLEQFF. For the CDR3, the DNA is TGCAGTGCTAGTAAAAGCGGGCTCGAGCAGTTCTTC.